This T cell receptor beta chain was identified during a study of shared clonotypes between healthy human individuals. CD45RO-negative CD8 cells positively selected for CCR7 made up the naive population, which excluded terminally differentiated effector memory CD45RA+ cells. Notes on this clone: Its antigen is currently unknown.

Trimming took 3 bases from V and 6 from J; bases not matched to a gene: 8. The CDR3 has 14 residues. The germline V gene has CDR1 MNHNS and CDR2 SASEGT. For each subset, genomic DNA was distributed in equal portions over several immunoSEQ plates. Authors' processing steps: In the immunoSEQ data, sequences were junction-only and lacked quality scores, so filtering differed. Profiling relied on immunoSEQ multiplex PCR, and the TCRdb table lists in-frame clones only, not all of them. V and J calls and clone size are copied from that table; D and trimming were computed from the DNA. This sample has about 2 million clones, with about 95% found just once. Study-level findings and limits: Sequencing of the sorted subsets was shown by rarefaction to be incomplete despite large depth. All-four-donor shared clonotypes had higher generation probabilities than non-shared clonotypes did.

The chain uses TRBV6-1 and TRBJ2-7; 7 positions match TRBD2. Sample: naive CD8+ T cells sorted from blood. This TCR derives from a man aged 18 to 35 in good health. The CDR3 protein is CASSDLGGAGEQYF. The DNA for the CDR3 is TGTGCCAGCAGTGACCTGGGAGGGGCTGGCGAGCAGTACTTC.